The 23 T cell receptor gamma chains given below trace back to one sample, sequenced in a study of gamma-delta chains in newborns, infants, children. TCRdb reprocessed the reads using CATT. The sample shows about 470 gamma-chain clones, about two fifths of them seen only once. Sequencing was carried out using blood. These receptors all come from a child who was a newborn, infant or young child, either healthy, febrile or measles-vaccinated (not recorded which).

This clone counts as large (0.1 to 1%). At the DNA level, this CDR3 is encoded by other sequences in the same sample as well. The J gene is TRGJP, the V gene TRGV9. Germline matching of the DNA provided the J gene here, since TCRdb leaves it blank. The CDR3 runs to 16 residues. Germline CDR1 GITISATS, CDR2 ISYDGTV (reference sequence). J was trimmed by 7 bases and V by 4 bases; bases with no gene match: 7. Here the CDR3 reads CALWDLRELGKKIKVF. The CDR3 DNA is TGTGCCTTGTGGGATCTTAGGGAGTTGGGCAAAAAAATCAAGGTATTT.

This clone showed up just a few times. No DNA is shown, since the ends of the CDR3 on it are uncertain; the CDR3 is the one TCRdb lists. V gene assignment gives TRGV9, but the J gene was left uncalled. CDR1 and CDR2 (germline): GITISATS, ISYDGTV (reference sequence). From its first to its last residue, the CDR3 has 30 amino acids. CDR3 loop: CALWDFIIRNSLAVEQHLLSQVSIGRIQHF.

This clone has just one count. The DNA is omitted, as the CDR3 cannot be located on it reliably, and the CDR3 follows TCRdb's listing. The V gene call reads TRGV9; no J gene was called. CDR1 and CDR2 from the germline V gene are GITISATS and ISYDGTV (reference sequence). 30 amino acids form the CDR3, both terminal residues included. CDR3 protein: CALWDFIIRNSLAVEQHLLSQASIGRIQHF.

Worth noting for this clone: Sequence at one end of the junction differs from germline and may be a read error. V gene TRGV9 combines with J gene TRGJ1 or TRGJ2. Germline matching of the DNA provided the J gene here, since TCRdb leaves it blank. The germline V gene encodes CDR1 GITISATS and CDR2 ISYDGTV (reference sequence). This CDR3 is built from 13 residues. Here the CDR3 DNA reads TGTGCCTTGTTGGAGGTGCGGAATTATAAGAAACTCTTT. The encoded protein is CALLEVRNYKKLF.

On this clone: A much bigger clone sits one base away, suggesting this may be a read error. The chain couples TRGV9 to TRGJP. Germline matching of the DNA provided the J gene here, since TCRdb leaves it blank. Germline V CDR1 and CDR2: GITISATS, ISYDGTV (reference sequence). CDR3 length: 17 residues. The CDR3 loop is CASWEVFWELGKKIKVF. The CDR3, as DNA: TGTGCCTCGTGGGAGGTTTTTTGGGAGTTGGGCAAAAAAATCAAGGTATTT.

Of note for this clone: A much larger clone sits a single nucleotide away, making a read error possible. The V call is TRGV4, the J call TRGJ1 or TRGJ2. The J gene, not given by TCRdb, was assigned here from a germline match of the nucleotide sequence. The V and J ends lost 9 bases and 3 bases, in that order; junction bases with no gene match: 5. Germline V gene data show CDR1 as EGSTGY and CDR2 as YDSYTSSV. This CDR3 comprises 11 residues. The CDR3 region has the DNA TGTGCCACCGGGCCTTATTATAAGAAACTCTTT. It translates to CATGPYYKKLF.

The table lists this clone with a few counts. V usage is TRGV9 and J usage is TRGJP. TCRdb does not report a J gene; here it was assigned by matching the DNA to germline references. V dropped 6 bases and J dropped 4; count of bases not matched to a gene: 3. The length of the CDR3 is 15 residues. Looked up from germline, CDR1 is GITISATS and CDR2 is ISYDGTV (reference sequence). As DNA, the CDR3 is TGTGCCTTGTGGTACCAAGAGTTGGGCAAAAAAATCAAGGTATTT. Amino acids: CALWYQELGKKIKVF.

The gene calls are TRGV9 and TRGJP. As TCRdb names no J gene, one was assigned here on the basis of a DNA match to germline. Germline CDR1 reads GITISATS; CDR2 reads ISYDGTV (reference sequence). V was clipped by 5 bases and J by 9 bases; unmatched bases: 4. The CDR3 is made up of 14 amino acids. The CDR3 region has the DNA TGTGCCTTGTGGGTGGGGTTGGGCAAAAAAATCAAGGTATTT. Translation: CALWVGLGKKIKVF.

Notes on this clone: This may come from a read error, since a much larger clone is one base off. The genes are TRGV9 and TRGJP. The J gene, missing from TCRdb, was assigned here through DNA to germline matching. CDR3 length equals 17 residues. The trim removed 0 bases at V and 9 bases at J, leaving 8 bases unmatched. CDR1 GITISATS and CDR2 ISYDGTV come from the germline V gene (reference sequence). Here the CDR3 DNA reads TGTGCCTTGTGGGAGGTGCTGGAAGGGTTGGGCAAAAAAATCAAGGTATTT. Its translation: CALWEVLEGLGKKIKVF.

Comments on this clone: TCRdb lists a protein that is different at residue 5 from the translated DNA; the protein given here uses the DNA translation. The chain carries TRGV9 and TRGJP. The CDR3 consists of 16 residues. CDR1 GITISATS and CDR2 ISYDGTV come from the germline V gene (reference sequence). The CDR3 loop reads CALWGVGELGKKIKVF. The DNA for the CDR3 is TGTGCCTTGTGGGGGGTGGGGGAGTTGGGCAAAAAAATCAAGGTATTT.

The CDR3 loop is CATWYWHNYKKLF. CDR3 DNA: TGTGCCACCTGGTACTGGCATAATTATAAGAAACTCTTT. The chain has TRGV5 and TRGJ1 or TRGJ2. Here the J gene was assigned by germline matching of the DNA, as TCRdb has none. The CDR3 totals 13 residues. Germline CDR1 VINAFY, CDR2 YDVSNSKD. Trimming cost V 6 bases and J 5 bases; bases outside gene matches: 10.

This clone is classed as hyperexpanded. A much larger clone lies one base from this, so it may be a read error. Other DNA sequences of this sample code for an identical CDR3. The chain uses TRGV9 and TRGJP. Germline matching of the DNA provided the J gene here, since TCRdb leaves it blank. The germline V gene has CDR1 GITISATS and CDR2 ISYDGTV (reference sequence). CDR3 length: 16 amino acids. Trimming at V came to 0 bases and at J to 7 bases, leaving 3 bases not matched to a gene. The CDR3 DNA follows: TGTGCCTTGTGGGAGGTGCAGGAGTTGGGCAAAAAAATCAAGGTATTT. Translation: CALWEVQELGKKIKVF.

This clone is hyperexpanded (1% or more). This may come from a read error, since a much larger clone is one base off. Distinct nucleotide sequences in the sample also encode this CDR3. As DNA, the CDR3 is TGTGCCTTGTGGGAGGTGCGAGAGTTGGGCAAAAAAATCAAGGTATTT. Its protein is CALWEVRELGKKIKVF. The chain couples TRGV9 to TRGJP. CDR3 length: 16 residues. The germline V gene has CDR1 GITISATS and CDR2 ISYDGTV (reference sequence). Germline trimming cut 0 bases from V and 6 bases from J; bases unmatched to any gene: 2.

By frequency in the sample, this clone is large. This chain links TRGV9 with TRGJP. CDR1 and CDR2 (germline): GITISATS, ISYDGTV (reference sequence). The CDR3 spans 17 residues. J was trimmed by 10 bases and V by 2 bases; bases with no gene match: 11. This CDR3 reads CALWEAPGDLGKKIKVF. The CDR3 DNA is TGTGCCTTGTGGGAGGCCCCAGGAGATTTGGGCAAAAAAATCAAGGTATTT.

This clone came up a few times. This sequence may be a read error, since a much larger clone differs from it by one base. The rearrangement uses TRGV3 and TRGJP2. Germline V lookup: CDR1 VTNTFY, CDR2 YDVSTARD (reference sequence). The CDR3 is 13 residues long. The CDR3 spells CATWDFSDWTKTF. The CDR3 DNA is TGTGCCACCTGGGACTTTAGTGATTGGACCAAGACGTTT.

Sample share makes this clone hyperexpanded. It may be a read error: a sequence one base away is much more abundant. Other nucleotide sequences from this sample produce the same CDR3. This chain connects TRGV9 to TRGJP. V was pared by 0 bases and J by 5 bases, with 1 base of the junction left unmatched. This CDR3 region has 16 residues. CDR1 GITISATS and CDR2 ISYDGTV come from the germline V gene (reference sequence). The CDR3 here is CALWEVKELGKKIKVF. In DNA form, the CDR3 reads TGTGCCTTGTGGGAGGTGAAAGAGTTGGGCAAAAAAATCAAGGTATTT.

The chain is built from TRGV9 and TRGJP. No J segment appears in TCRdb, so it was assigned here by matching the sequence to germline. This CDR3 is built from 17 residues. V dropped 0 bases and J dropped 7; count of bases not matched to a gene: 6. Germline loops: CDR1 GITISATS, CDR2 ISYDGTV (reference sequence). In DNA form, the CDR3 reads TGTGCCTTGTGGGAGGTGCAAGGGGAGTTGGGCAAAAAAATCAAGGTATTT. Its translation: CALWEVQGELGKKIKVF.

The table lists this clone with a count of one. The V gene is TRGV8, but the J gene lacks a call. From germline, CDR1 is VENAVY and CDR2 YDSYNSRV. CDR3 size: 11 residues. The CDR3 coding sequence is TGTGCCGCCTGGGTATATTATAAGAAACTATTT. Translation gives CAAWVYYKKLF.

The J gene has no call, while the V gene is TRGV9. This CDR3 region has 15 residues. Germline V gene sequence: CDR1 GITISATS, CDR2 ISYDGTV (reference sequence). CDR3 DNA: TGTGCCTTGTGGGAGCAAGATGTGGGCAAAAAAATAAAGGTCTTT. Translating gives CALWEQDVGKKIKVF.

The genes are TRGV9 and TRGJ1 or TRGJ2. Since TCRdb gives no J gene, matching the DNA to germline was used here to assign it. The junction had 8 bases not matched to a gene; V was cut back by 0 bases and J by 3 bases. Looked up from germline, CDR1 is GITISATS and CDR2 is ISYDGTV (reference sequence). This CDR3 comprises 15 residues. CDR3 amino acids: CALWEVSGSYYKKLF. The CDR3 DNA reads TGTGCCTTGTGGGAGGTGTCGGGGTCTTATTATAAGAAACTCTTT.

With respect to this clone: Sequence at one end of the junction differs from germline and may be a read error. The rearrangement links TRGV9 to TRGJP. Since TCRdb gives no J gene, matching the DNA to germline was used here to assign it. The V gene's germline CDR1 is GITISATS and CDR2 ISYDGTV (reference sequence). The CDR3 is 17 residues long. The CDR3 spells CALWKVVQELGKKIKVF. CDR3 in DNA: TGTGCCTTGTGGAAGGTGGTACAAGAGTTGGGCAAAAAAATCAAGGTATTT.

Judged by abundance, this clone is large. Other DNA sequences within the sample encode an identical CDR3. The V call is TRGV9, the J call TRGJP. In germline, CDR1 is GITISATS, CDR2 ISYDGTV (reference sequence). The CDR3 consists of 16 residues. The J segment lost 4 bases and the V segment lost 2 bases, leaving 2 bases of the junction unmatched. The CDR3 DNA reads as TGTGCCTTGTGGGAGGCACAAGAGTTGGGCAAAAAAATCAAGGTATTT. It codes for CALWEAQELGKKIKVF.

Comment on this clone: A single base separates this from a much larger clone, so it may be a read error. Other DNA sequences in the same sample also yield this CDR3. The chain has TRGV5 and TRGJP1. TCRdb carries no J gene annotation; the J gene was assigned here by matching the DNA with germline. CDR3 length: 14 amino acids. CDR1 is VINAFY and CDR2 is YDVSNSKD in the germline V gene. Written as DNA, the CDR3 is TGTGCCACCTGGGAAGGGGCCACTGGCTGGTTCAAGATATTT. Translation: CATWEGATGWFKIF.